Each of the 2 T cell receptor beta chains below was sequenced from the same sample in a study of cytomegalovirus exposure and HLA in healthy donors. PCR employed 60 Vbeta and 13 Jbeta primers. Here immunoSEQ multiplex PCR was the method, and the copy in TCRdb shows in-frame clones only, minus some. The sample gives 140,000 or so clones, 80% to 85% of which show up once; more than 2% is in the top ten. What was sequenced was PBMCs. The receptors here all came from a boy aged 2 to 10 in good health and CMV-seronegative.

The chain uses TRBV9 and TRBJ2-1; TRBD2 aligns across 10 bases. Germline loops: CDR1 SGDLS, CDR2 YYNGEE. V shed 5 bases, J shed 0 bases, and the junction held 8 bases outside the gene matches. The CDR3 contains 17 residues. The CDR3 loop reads CASRPSGGADSYNEQFF. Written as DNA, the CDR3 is TGTGCCAGCAGACCTAGCGGGGGCGCCGACTCCTACAATGAGCAGTTCTTC. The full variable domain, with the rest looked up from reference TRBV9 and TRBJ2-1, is DSGVTQTPKHLITATGQRVTLRCSPRSGDLSVYWYQQSLDQGLQFLIQYYNGEERAKGNILERFSAQQFPDLHSELNLSSLELGDSALYFCASRPSGGADSYNEQFFGPGTRLTVL.

The CDR3 is CSATSAEQYF. CDR3 coding DNA: TGCAGTGCTACCAGCGCCGAGCAGTACTTC. V is TRBV20-1 and J is TRBJ2-7, with D unclear. With 4 bases removed from V and 6 bases from J, the gap between germline ends came to 7 bases. This CDR3 is built from 10 residues. In germline, CDR1 is DFQATT, CDR2 SNEGSKA (reference sequence).